These 8 T cell receptor beta chains were all obtained from the same sample, sequenced in a study of T cell responses to AZD1222 COVID-19 vaccine. Assay used: immunoSEQ multiplex PCR; TCRdb lists only in-frame clones, some missing. Of under 80,000 clones listed, less than 85% were seen once; the top ten hold approximately 23%. The material was peripheral blood, obtained on day 0 of MenACWY control vaccination. All receptors come from an adult in good health.

This clone was detected only once. The gene calls are TRBV3-1 (or the pseudogene TRBV3-2) and TRBJ2-3; no firm D call. V lost 3 bases, J lost 1 base, and 2 bases lay in between. Germline loops: CDR1 LGHDT, CDR2 YNNKEL (reference sequence). CDR3 length: 12 amino acids. For the CDR3, the DNA is TGTGCCAGCAGCCACCGCACAGATACGCAGTATTTT. This translates into CASSHRTDTQYF.

This rearrangement joins TRBV19 to TRBJ1-2; 9 nucleotides line up with TRBD1. Germline lookup yields CDR1 LNHDA and CDR2 SQIVND (reference sequence). Trimming cost V 0 bases and J 9 bases; bases outside gene matches: 17. This CDR3 comprises 18 residues. The CDR3, as DNA: TGTGCCAGTAGTATAGATCTGGGGTCCGTCGGGACAGGGAGTCGCTACACCTTC. Its protein product is CASSIDLGSVGTGSRYTF. The full variable domain, rest sourced from reference TRBV19 and TRBJ1-2, is DGGITQSPKYLFRKEGQNVTLSCEQNLNHDAMYWYRQDPGQGLRLIYYSQIVNDFQKGDIAEGYSVSREKKESFPLTVTSAQKNPTAFYLCASSIDLGSVGTGSRYTFGSGTRLTVV.

The chain employs TRBV7-8 and TRBJ2-7; the match to TRBD1 covers 10 bases. Germline CDR1 SGHVS, CDR2 FQNEAQ. The trim removed 5 bases at V and 2 bases at J, leaving 9 bases unmatched. The CDR3 has 16 amino acids. CDR3 amino acids: CASSPRGTGDPYEQYF. In nucleotides, the CDR3 is TGTGCCAGCAGCCCCCGGGGGACAGGGGACCCCTACGAGCAGTACTTC. Supplemented by reference TRBV7-8 and TRBJ2-7, the full variable domain reads GAGVSQSPRYKVAKRGQDVALRCDPISGHVSLFWYQQALGQGPEFLTYFQNEAQLDKSGLPSDRFFAERPEGSVSTLKIQRTQQEDSAVYLCASSPRGTGDPYEQYFGPGTRLTVT.

The genes are TRBV6-2 or TRBV6-3 and TRBJ2-3; 9 bases line up with TRBD1. The CDR3 is 15 residues long. The V gene's germline CDR1 is MNHEY and CDR2 SVGEGT. Trimming cost V 4 bases and J 5 bases; bases outside gene matches: 7. In nucleotides, the CDR3 is TGTGCCAGCAGTTTTACAGGGGGCGATGTAGATACGCAGTATTTT. It translates to CASSFTGGDVDTQYF.

This clone has just a few counts. This chain joins TRBV6-2 or TRBV6-3 and TRBJ2-7; a possible D gene is TRBD2 (6 bases). Deletions cut 2 bases from V and 3 bases from J, with 17 bases between. The CDR3 extends over 16 amino acids. Germline V gives CDR1 MNHEY, CDR2 SVGEGT. The CDR3 coding sequence is TGTGCCAGCAGTTACGCCCTGGGACTGACCCGCTACGAGCAGTACTTC. Protein product: CASSYALGLTRYEQYF.

The chain links TRBV3-1 (or the pseudogene TRBV3-2) to TRBJ2-2, with 8 positions matching TRBD1. The CDR3 is made up of 15 amino acids. J was trimmed by 6 bases and V by 2 bases; bases with no gene match: 5. Germline assignment: CDR1 LGHDT and CDR2 YNNKEL (reference sequence). The CDR3 sequence is CASSQPRQGPGELFF. In DNA form, the CDR3 reads TGTGCCAGCAGCCAACCCAGACAGGGGCCCGGGGAGCTGTTTTTT.

V is TRBV15 and J is TRBJ1-4; weak D call: TRBD1 (5 bases). This CDR3 is 13 amino acids long. Germline CDR1 LNHNV, CDR2 YYDKDF (reference sequence). V was clipped by 8 bases and J by 10 bases, with 17 bases between them. DNA for the CDR3: TGTGCCACCTCTCCTCTCGGGGGTCTAAAACTGTTTTTT. As protein: CATSPLGGLKLFF.

Remarks on this clone: Sequence at one end of the junction differs from germline and may be a read error. V is TRBV6-2 or TRBV6-3 and J is TRBJ2-7; no reliable D call. Germline V gene data show CDR1 as MNHEY and CDR2 as SVGEGT. This CDR3 comprises 13 residues. CDR3 nucleotides: TGTGCCAGCAGCTACTCCAGGTCCTACGAGCAGTACTTC. This translates into CASSYSRSYEQYF.